Reported below is one T cell receptor beta chain. The V gene end was trimmed by 7 bases and the J gene end by 5 bases; junction bases not matched to a gene: 7. The CDR3 is made up of 13 amino acids. From germline, CDR1 is MNHEY and CDR2 SVGEGT. TCRdb reprocessed the RT-PCR reads with MiXCR, giving one entry per CDR3 protein. The sample carries hundreds of thousands of distinct CDR3 sequences, 11% recorded once. The sample belongs to a study of response to subunit inactivated influenza vaccine. The sample was also linked to a second study, of T cells expressing NK-cell markers. From that paper: UMI-tagged 5'RACE template switching yielded the TCR beta cDNA. It was from sorted CD3+CD56+NKG2C+, CD3+CD56+NKG2C- and CD3+CD56-NKG2C+ T cells that TCR beta repertoires came. No clear determination of HCMV specificity was made for expanded NKG2C+ T cell clones.

This TCR came from a man between 50 and 59 years old who received an inactivated influenza vaccine. This specimen was PBMCs from blood, taken on the day of vaccination. J is TRBJ1-2 and V is TRBV6-2 or TRBV6-3, with 7 bases lining up with TRBD1. CDR3: CASNTGVLYGYTF. The DNA for the CDR3 is TGTGCCAGCAATACAGGGGTTCTTTATGGCTACACCTTC.